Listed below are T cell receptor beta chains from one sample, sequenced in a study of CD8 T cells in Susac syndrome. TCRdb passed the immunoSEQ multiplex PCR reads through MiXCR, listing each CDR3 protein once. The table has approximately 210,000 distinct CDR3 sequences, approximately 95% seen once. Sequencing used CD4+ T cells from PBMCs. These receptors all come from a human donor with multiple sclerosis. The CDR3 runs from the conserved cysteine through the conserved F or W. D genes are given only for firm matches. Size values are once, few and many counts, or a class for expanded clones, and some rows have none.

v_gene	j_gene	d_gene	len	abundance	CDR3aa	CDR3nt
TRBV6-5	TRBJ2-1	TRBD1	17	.	CASSYSRTGGPYNEQFF	TGTGCCAGCAGTTACTCTAGGACAGGGGGGCCCTACAATGAGCAGTTCTTC
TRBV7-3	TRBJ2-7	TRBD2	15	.	CASSLSSGVTYEQYF	TGTGCCAGCAGCCTATCTAGCGGGGTTACCTACGAGCAGTACTTC
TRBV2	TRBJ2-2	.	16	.	CASIGSRTSNTGELFF	TGTGCCAGCATCGGGTCGCGGACTTCTAACACCGGGGAGCTGTTTTTT
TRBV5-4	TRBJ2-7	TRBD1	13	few	CASSDRGLYEQYF	TGTGCCAGCAGTGACAGGGGGCTGTACGAGCAGTACTTC
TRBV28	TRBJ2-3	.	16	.	CASSFGWGVDTDTQYF	TGTGCCAGCAGTTTTGGATGGGGTGTCGACACAGATACGCAGTATTTT
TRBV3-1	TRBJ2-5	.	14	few	CASSQGGAGETQYF	TGTGCCAGCAGCCAGGGTGGTGCGGGGGAGACCCAGTACTTC
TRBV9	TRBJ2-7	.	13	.	CASSVAGGFEQYF	TGTGCCAGCAGCGTAGCTGGAGGGTTCGAGCAGTACTTC
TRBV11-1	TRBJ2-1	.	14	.	CASSFDRRSQEQFF	TGTGCCAGCAGCTTTGACAGGAGGTCCCAGGAGCAGTTCTTC
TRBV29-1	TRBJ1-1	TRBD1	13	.	CSVSTGGGTEAFF	TGCAGCGTGAGCACAGGGGGCGGAACTGAAGCTTTCTTT
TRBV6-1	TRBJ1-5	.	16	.	CASRTGFFSLNQPQHF	TGTGCCAGCAGAACAGGGTTTTTTAGCCTAAATCAGCCCCAGCATTTT
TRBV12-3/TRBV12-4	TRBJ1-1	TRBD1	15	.	CASRLSGQADTEAFF	TGTGCCAGCAGACTGTCGGGACAGGCGGACACTGAAGCTTTCTTT
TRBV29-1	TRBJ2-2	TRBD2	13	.	CSAGLAGGGELFF	TGCAGCGCCGGACTAGCGGGGGGCGGGGAGCTGTTTTTT
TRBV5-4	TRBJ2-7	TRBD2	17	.	CASSPELGLAGTYEQYF	TGTGCCAGCAGCCCGGAACTCGGACTAGCGGGCACCTACGAGCAGTACTTC
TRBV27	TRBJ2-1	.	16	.	CASSLLGGSSYNEQFF	TGTGCCAGCAGTTTATTGGGGGGCAGCTCCTACAATGAGCAGTTCTTC
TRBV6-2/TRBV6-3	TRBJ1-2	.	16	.	CASNLAPGAVSYGYTF	TGTGCCAGCAACCTGGCCCCAGGGGCTGTTAGCTATGGCTACACCTTC
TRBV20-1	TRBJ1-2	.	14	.	CSARDRRHTYGYTF	TGCAGTGCTAGAGATCGGCGACACACTTATGGCTACACCTTC
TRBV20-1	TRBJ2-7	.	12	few	CSAGDNSYEQYF	TGCAGTGCCGGGGACAACTCCTACGAGCAGTACTTC
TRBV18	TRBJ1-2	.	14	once	CASSPTGSTYGYTF	TGTGCCAGCTCACCAACAGGGTCGACCTATGGCTACACCTTC
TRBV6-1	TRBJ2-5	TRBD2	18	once	CASRPAPTGLASQETQYF	TGTGCCAGCAGGCCGGCTCCCACGGGACTAGCGAGTCAAGAGACCCAGTACTTC
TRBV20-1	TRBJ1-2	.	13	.	CSASVPQGGGYTF	TGCAGTGCTAGCGTTCCGCAGGGAGGTGGCTACACCTTC
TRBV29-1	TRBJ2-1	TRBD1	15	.	CSVEPRQGAPNEQFF	TGCAGCGTTGAACCTCGACAGGGAGCCCCCAATGAGCAGTTCTTC
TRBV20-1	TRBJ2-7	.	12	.	CSALEVFPEQYF	TGCAGTGCTCTAGAGGTATTCCCCGAGCAGTACTTC
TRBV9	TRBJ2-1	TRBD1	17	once	CASSVDEGGTGDNEQFF	TGTGCCAGCAGCGTAGATGAAGGGGGGACAGGGGACAATGAGCAGTTCTTC
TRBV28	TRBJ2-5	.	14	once	CASTSERSWETQYF	TGTGCCAGCACCTCCGAGCGGTCCTGGGAGACCCAGTACTTC
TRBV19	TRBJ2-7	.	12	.	CASGDGAYEQYF	TGTGCCAGTGGGGACGGAGCCTACGAGCAGTACTTC
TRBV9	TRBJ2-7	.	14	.	CASSPRGVTGEQYF	TGTGCCAGCAGCCCTCGGGGCGTTACAGGCGAGCAGTACTTC
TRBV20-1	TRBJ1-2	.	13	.	CSARAGGGHGYTF	TGCAGTGCTAGGGCCGGTGGGGGCCATGGCTACACCTTC
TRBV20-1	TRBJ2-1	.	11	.	CSARPSPEQFF	TGCAGTGCTAGGCCATCGCCTGAGCAGTTCTTC
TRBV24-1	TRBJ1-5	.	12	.	CATPGSNQPQHF	TGTGCCACCCCTGGCAGCAATCAGCCCCAGCATTTT
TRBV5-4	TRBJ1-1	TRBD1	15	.	CASSSPGQGITEAFF	TGTGCCAGCAGCTCTCCGGGACAGGGTATCACTGAAGCTTTCTTT
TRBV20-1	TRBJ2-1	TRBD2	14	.	CRVLAGGNYNEQFF	TGCAGAGTTCTAGCGGGGGGCAACTACAATGAGCAGTTCTTC
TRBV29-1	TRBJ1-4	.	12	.	CSVGGAGPKLFF	TGCAGCGTTGGAGGCGCCGGCCCGAAACTGTTTTTT
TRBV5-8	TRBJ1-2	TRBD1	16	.	CASSPLGTGAIYGYTF	TGTGCCAGCAGCCCCCTCGGGACAGGGGCGATCTATGGCTACACCTTC
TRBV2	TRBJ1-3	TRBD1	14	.	CASSRDRKGNTIYF	TGTGCCAGCAGTCGGGACAGGAAAGGAAACACCATATATTTT
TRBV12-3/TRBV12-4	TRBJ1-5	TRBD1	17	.	CASRPGQGLISNQPQHF	TGTGCCAGCAGGCCGGGACAGGGCTTAATCAGCAATCAGCCCCAGCATTTT
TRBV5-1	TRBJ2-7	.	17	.	CASSLSTSQGFGAEQYF	TGCGCCAGCAGCTTGTCGACCAGCCAAGGATTCGGGGCCGAGCAGTACTTC
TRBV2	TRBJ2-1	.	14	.	CASGPRGAYNEQFF	TGTGCCAGCGGACCCAGGGGGGCCTACAATGAGCAGTTCTTC
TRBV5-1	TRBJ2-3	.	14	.	CASSLRSSTDTQYF	TGCGCCAGCAGCTTGAGATCCAGCACAGATACGCAGTATTTT
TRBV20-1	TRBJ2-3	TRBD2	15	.	CSARASGTSSNTQYF	TGCAGTGCTAGGGCGAGCGGGACCTCTTCAAATACGCAGTATTTT
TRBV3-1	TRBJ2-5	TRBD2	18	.	CASSQGSGLAGGQETQYF	TGTGCCAGCAGCCAAGGCTCGGGACTAGCGGGAGGGCAAGAGACCCAGTACTTC
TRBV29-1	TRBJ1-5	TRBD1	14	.	CSVAEGQGTQPQHF	TGCAGCGTTGCCGAGGGACAGGGGACCCAGCCCCAGCATTTT
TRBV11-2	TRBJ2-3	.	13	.	CASSLQGADTQYF	TGTGCCAGCAGCTTACAGGGTGCAGATACGCAGTATTTT
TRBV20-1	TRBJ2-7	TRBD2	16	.	CSARPPPRLAVYEQYF	TGCAGTGCTAGACCGCCCCCCAGGCTAGCGGTCTACGAGCAGTACTTC
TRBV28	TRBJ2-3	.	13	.	CASRDGGSDTQYF	TGTGCCAGCAGAGATGGAGGGTCAGATACGCAGTATTTT
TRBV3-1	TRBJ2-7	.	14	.	CASSSRGMAYEQYF	TGTGCCAGCAGCTCGAGGGGTATGGCCTACGAGCAGTACTTC
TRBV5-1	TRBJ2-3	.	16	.	CASSLAPSGSTDTQYF	TGCGCCAGCAGCTTGGCCCCCAGCGGGAGCACAGATACGCAGTATTTT
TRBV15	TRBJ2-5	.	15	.	CATSRDPVEKETQYF	TGTGCCACCAGCAGAGATCCTGTGGAAAAAGAGACCCAGTACTTC
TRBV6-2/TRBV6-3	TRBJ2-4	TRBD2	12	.	CASNPPAGVQYF	TGTGCCAGCAATCCCCCAGCGGGAGTTCAGTACTTC